This T cell receptor beta chain was retrieved from a study of blood T cell repertoires in COVID-19. Study context: Acute and convalescent COVID-19 samples came from the United States, Italy and Spain.

Methods used by the authors: Reference gene primer amplification yielded estimated nucleated cell counts. Sequenced by immunoSEQ multiplex PCR; TCRdb stores in-frame clones only, minus some. V and J calls and clone size come straight from that table; D and trimming were deduced from the DNA. The data contain about 300,000 clones, about 90% of them singletons. Per germline, CDR1 SQVTM and CDR2 ANQGSEA. This CDR3 region has 14 residues. The V and J ends lost 2 bases and 1 base, in that order; junction bases with no gene match: 4. The sequence was collected from a man aged 18 to 30 who had recovered from COVID-19. The sequenced sample was peripheral blood. The chain employs TRBV29-1 and TRBJ1-2; 7 positions agree with TRBD1. In DNA, the CDR3 is TGCAGCGTTGAATCACAGGGGATTAACTATGGCTACACCTTC. Its protein is CSVESQGINYGYTF.